This TCR beta chain originates from a study of cytomegalovirus exposure and HLA in healthy donors. Study details: Prior work identified 95 million to 120 million unique TCR beta sequences in about 179 million T cells.

With 60 Vbeta and 13 Jbeta primers, the PCR was carried out. The table came from immunoSEQ multiplex PCR; TCRdb's copy has only in-frame clones and leaves some out. The repertoire has 100,000 to 150,000 clones, around 82% of them found once; the top ten carry 9.5% to 13%. With respect to this clone: Its cognate antigen is unknown.

Regarding the study as a whole: Researchers catalogued about 160 TCR beta chains as cytomegalovirus-associated.

CDR3 size: 16 residues. Germline values: CDR1 LNHDA, CDR2 SQIVND (reference sequence). The ends were cut back, 5 bases at V and 1 base at J, with 17 bases in the middle. The source is a man between 25 and 39 years old in good health and CMV-seropositive. The rearrangement joins TRBV19 to TRBJ2-5, with D perhaps TRBD2 (7 bases). Sequencing was done on a sample of PBMCs. The CDR3 nucleotides read TGTGCCAGTAGTCCAATGGGGGGGGGCTTCCAAGAGACCCAGTACTTC. It specifies CASSPMGGGFQETQYF.